This T cell receptor (beta chain) was sequenced during a study of shared clonotypes between healthy human individuals. In the study overall: Per donor, CD8 memory used one plate, CD8 naive used two, CD4 memory used three and CD4 naive used three.

Study-wide findings and caveats: Clonotype sharing among donors, it was expected, would be affected by sequencing depth.

In the naive CD8 group, cells lacked CD45RO and were positively selected for CCR7, so terminally differentiated effector memory CD45RA+ cells were left out. With regard to this clone: What it binds is not known.

The method was immunoSEQ multiplex PCR; TCRdb's version includes in-frame clones alone and lacks a portion of them. The sample lists some 2.1 million clones, less than 95% occurring once. The sample consisted of naive CD8+ T cells sorted from blood. This TCR came from a man aged 18 to 30 in good health.

CDR3 residues: CAWSVLLGEKLFF. The DNA of the CDR3 is TGTGCCTGGAGTGTACTATTGGGCGAAAAACTGTTTTTT. This chain links TRBV30 with TRBJ1-4; D call uncertain. V lost 0 bases and J 8 bases, leaving 10 bases between the germline ends. This CDR3 has 13 amino acids. Germline V gene sequence: CDR1 GTSNPN, CDR2 SVGIG (reference sequence).